The sequence of this TCR beta chain was determined in a study of shared clonotypes between healthy human individuals. Study-wide background: A couple of women and a few men aged 18 to 49 served as donors.

Clones were read by immunoSEQ multiplex PCR, and TCRdb kept only the in-frame ones, dropping some. Among more than 500,000 clones listed, about 96% were seen once. With regard to this clone: What it binds is not known.

Study findings and constraints: The diversity represented, both genetic and in exposure history, was limited by few donors. The four-donor shared clonotypes exceeded non-shared clonotypes in generation probability, with non-shared ones scoring lower.

V was cut by 8 bases and J by 8 bases, with 12 bases left in between. CDR1 SGHAT and CDR2 FQDESV come from the germline V gene (reference sequence). This CDR3 is built from 11 residues. The clonotype comes from a woman aged 30 to 39 in good health. The sample taken for sequencing was naive CD4+ T cells sorted from blood. Regarding subset: CD45RA+ positively selected. This chain joins TRBV11-1 and TRBJ1-1; D gene ambiguous. Here the CDR3 reads CASQQIVEAFF. The CDR3 coding sequence is TGTGCCAGCCAACAAATCGTCGAAGCTTTCTTT.